This is a list of T cell receptor beta chains from one sample in a study of control samples from healthy donors and cancer patients. Some clones are missing from TCRdb's copy, which holds only in-frame ones; the method was immunoSEQ multiplex PCR. The sample includes more than 95,000 clones, approximately 90% of them seen just once. What was sequenced was PBMCs. The origin of the receptors is a man aged 60 to 75 with lung cancer. The CDR3 runs from the conserved cysteine through the conserved F or W. D genes are given only for firm matches.

j_call d_call v_call cdr3_nt cdr3_aa
TRBJ2-3 TRBD2 TRBV5-1 TGCGCCAGCAGCTTGGGGACTAGCGGGGGGACTACGCAGTATTTT CASSLGTSGGTTQYF
TRBJ1-2 TRBD1 TRBV9 TGTGCCAGCAGCTCCAGACAGGGCTATGGCTACACCTTC CASSSRQGYGYTF
TRBJ2-7 . TRBV6-2/TRBV6-3 TGTGCCAGCAGCCCCGACTCCTTCTCCTACGAGCAGTACTTC CASSPDSFSYEQYF
TRBJ2-6 . TRBV18 TGTGCCAGCTCGCAATGGACACTAGTAGTGAGGGACTCTGGGGCCAACGTCCTGACTTTC CASSQWTLVVRDSGANVLTF
TRBJ1-3 . TRBV7-9 TGTGCCAGCAGCTCTAACTCTGGAAACACCATATATTTT CASSSNSGNTIYF
TRBJ1-1 TRBD1 TRBV18 TGTGCCAGCTCACCCCTGACAGGGGATGCTTTCTTT CASSPLTGDAFF
TRBJ1-2 . TRBV18 TGTGCCAGCTCACCACGTACGTGGGGCTACACCTTC CASSPRTWGYTF
TRBJ2-1 . TRBV11-1 TGTGCCAGCAGCTTGGACAGTTACAATGAGCAGTTCTTC CASSLDSYNEQFF
TRBJ2-1 . TRBV6-2/TRBV6-3 TGTGCCAGCAGTGGTCGGGACGGAGCATACAATGAGCAGTTCTTC CASSGRDGAYNEQFF
TRBJ1-2 TRBD1 TRBV10-3 TGTGCCATCACACGGGACAGTAGCTATGGCTACACCTTC CAITRDSSYGYTF
TRBJ2-1 TRBD2 TRBV3-1/TRBV3-2 TGTGCCAGCACCCTCAAGTCGGGGGGGAATGAGCAGTTCTTC CASTLKSGGNEQFF